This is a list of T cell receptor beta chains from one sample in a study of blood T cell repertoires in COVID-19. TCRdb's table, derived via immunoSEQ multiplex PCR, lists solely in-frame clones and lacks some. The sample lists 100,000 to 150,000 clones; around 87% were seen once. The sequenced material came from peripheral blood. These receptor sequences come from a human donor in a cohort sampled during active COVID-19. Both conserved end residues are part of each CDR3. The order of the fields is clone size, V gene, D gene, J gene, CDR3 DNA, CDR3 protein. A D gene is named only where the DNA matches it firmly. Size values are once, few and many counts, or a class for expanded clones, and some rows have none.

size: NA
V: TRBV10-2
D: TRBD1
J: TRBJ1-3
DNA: TGCGCCAGCAGGGGACAGGGAGCTGGAAACACCATATATTTT
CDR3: CASRGQGAGNTIYF

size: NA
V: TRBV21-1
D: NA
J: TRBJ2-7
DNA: TGTGCCAGCAGCAACGGGGGACTAGCGGGAGCATTTTACGAGCAGTACTTC
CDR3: CASSNGGLAGAFYEQYF

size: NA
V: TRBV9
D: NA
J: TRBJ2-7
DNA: TGTGCCAGCAGCGTAGGGGCTCCCCCCTACGAGCAGTACTTC
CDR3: CASSVGAPPYEQYF

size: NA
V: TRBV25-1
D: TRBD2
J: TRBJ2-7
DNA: TGTGCCAGCAAGCTAGCGGGGGGGATCGAGCAGTACTTC
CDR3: CASKLAGGIEQYF

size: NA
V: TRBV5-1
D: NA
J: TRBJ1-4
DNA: TGCGCCAGCAGCTTGGGCAGGGGTGGCACTAATGAAAAACTGTTTTTT
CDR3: CASSLGRGGTNEKLFF

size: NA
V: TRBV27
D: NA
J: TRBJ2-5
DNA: TGTGCCAGCAGTTCGGCGGTCCAAGAGACCCAGTACTTC
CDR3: CASSSAVQETQYF

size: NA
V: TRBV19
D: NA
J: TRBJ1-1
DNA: TGTGCCAGTAGTATTGGACAGCAGAACACTGAAGCTTTCTTT
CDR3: CASSIGQQNTEAFF

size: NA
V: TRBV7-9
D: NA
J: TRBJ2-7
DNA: TGTGCCAGCAGCTTAGGCCGCAGCTCCTACGAGCAGTACTTC
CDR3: CASSLGRSSYEQYF

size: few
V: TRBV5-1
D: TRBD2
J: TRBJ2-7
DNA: TGCGCCAGCAGCTTGGTTCTAGCGGGGTCCTACGAGCAGTACTTC
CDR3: CASSLVLAGSYEQYF

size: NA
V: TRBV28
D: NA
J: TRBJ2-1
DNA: TGTGCCAGCAGTTTTAGGCTGACCTTTACACGGAGCTACAATGAGCAGTTCTTC
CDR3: CASSFRLTFTRSYNEQFF

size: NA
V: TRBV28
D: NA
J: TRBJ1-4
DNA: TGTGCCAGCAGTACACCGGGGGCAACTAATGAAAAACTGTTTTTT
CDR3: CASSTPGATNEKLFF

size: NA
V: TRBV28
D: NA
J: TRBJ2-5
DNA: TGTGCCAGCAGTTTATCAGGCGAGACCCAGTACTTC
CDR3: CASSLSGETQYF

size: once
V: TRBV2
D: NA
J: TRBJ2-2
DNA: TGTGCCAGCAGTGATTCAGGGGCCAGCACCGGGGAGCTGTTTTTT
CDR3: CASSDSGASTGELFF

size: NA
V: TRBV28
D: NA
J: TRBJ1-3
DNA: TGTGCCAGCAGCCTCGTGGTAAAAAAAGGGGACACCATATATTTT
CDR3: CASSLVVKKGDTIYF

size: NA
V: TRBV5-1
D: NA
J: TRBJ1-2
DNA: TGCGCCAGCAGTTTTCTCCTTACAGGGATTGATGGCTACACCTTC
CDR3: CASSFLLTGIDGYTF

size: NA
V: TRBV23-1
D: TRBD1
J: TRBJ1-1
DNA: TGCGCCAGCAGTCTCCGGGGACAGGGAGCTTTCTTT
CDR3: CASSLRGQGAFF

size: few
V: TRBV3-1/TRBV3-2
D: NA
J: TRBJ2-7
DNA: TGTGCCAGCAGCCAGAGGACGTTAGCGGTCTACGAGCAGTACTTC
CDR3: CASSQRTLAVYEQYF

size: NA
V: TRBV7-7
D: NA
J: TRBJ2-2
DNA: TGTGCCAGCAGCTCAACAGCTGCGAACACCGGGGAGCTGTTTTTT
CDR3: CASSSTAANTGELFF

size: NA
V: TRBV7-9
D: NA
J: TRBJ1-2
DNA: TGTGCCAGCAGCCCTCGGGGCAGGGGAACCTCGTATGGCTACACCTTC
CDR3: CASSPRGRGTSYGYTF

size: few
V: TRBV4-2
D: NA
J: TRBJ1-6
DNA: TGTGCCAGCAGCCGGAAGGACAGAAGTTCACCCCTCCACTTT
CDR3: CASSRKDRSSPLHF

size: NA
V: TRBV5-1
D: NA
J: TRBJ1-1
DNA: TGCGCCAGCAGCTTGGGGATGGGGGGCACTGAAGCTTTCTTT
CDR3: CASSLGMGGTEAFF

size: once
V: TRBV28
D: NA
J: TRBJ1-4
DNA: TGTGCCAGTTCAGGGGTACACGAAAAACTGTTTTTT
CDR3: CASSGVHEKLFF

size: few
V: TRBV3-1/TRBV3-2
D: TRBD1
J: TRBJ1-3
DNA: TGTGCCAGCAGCCGTACGCCCGGGACAGGGGGAAACACCATATATTTT
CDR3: CASSRTPGTGGNTIYF

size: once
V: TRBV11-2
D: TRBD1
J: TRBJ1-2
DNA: TGTGCCAGCAGCTTAAACCGGGACAGGGGAGCAGGAAACTATGGCTACACCTTC
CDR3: CASSLNRDRGAGNYGYTF

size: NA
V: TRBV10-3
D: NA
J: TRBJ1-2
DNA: TGTGCCATCAAGTCACAGGGTCCATTCGTCGGCTACACCTTC
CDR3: CAIKSQGPFVGYTF

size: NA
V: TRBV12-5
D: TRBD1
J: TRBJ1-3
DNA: TGTGCTAGTGGTTTGGGGACCAGGGGGCCAGGCTCTGGAAACACCATATATTTT
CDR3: CASGLGTRGPGSGNTIYF

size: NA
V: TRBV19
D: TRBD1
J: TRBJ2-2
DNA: TGTGCCAGTAGTATTCGGACAGGCGCGAACACCGGGGAGCTGTTTTTT
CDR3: CASSIRTGANTGELFF

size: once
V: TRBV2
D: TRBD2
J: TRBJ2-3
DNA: TGTGCCAGCACCCCCTGGGGACTAGCCACGGGGACAGATACGCAGTATTTT
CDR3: CASTPWGLATGTDTQYF

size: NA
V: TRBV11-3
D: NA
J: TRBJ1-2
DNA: TGTGCCAGCAGCTTTCTCTCCGCAGGCTGGAAGGGCTACACCTTC
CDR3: CASSFLSAGWKGYTF

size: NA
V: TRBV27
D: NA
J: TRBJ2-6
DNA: TGTGCCAGCAGTTTCTGGTTGAGTGGGGCCAACGTCCTGACTTTC
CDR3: CASSFWLSGANVLTF

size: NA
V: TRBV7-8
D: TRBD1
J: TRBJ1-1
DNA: TGTGCCAGCAGCTTATATACAGGGGAAGGGACTGAAGCTTTCTTT
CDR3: CASSLYTGEGTEAFF

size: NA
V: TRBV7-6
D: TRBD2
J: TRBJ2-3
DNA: TGTGCCAGCAGCTTAGAGACGGGGGGGTTATCAGATACGCAGTATTTT
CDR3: CASSLETGGLSDTQYF

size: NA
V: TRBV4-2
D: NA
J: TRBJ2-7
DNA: TGTGCCAGCAGCCAAACAAGCGGAGGAGCGTACGAGCAGTACTTC
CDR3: CASSQTSGGAYEQYF

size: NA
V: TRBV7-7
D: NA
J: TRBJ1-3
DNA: TGTGCCAGCAGCTCGAGGCCTGGAAACACCATATATTTT
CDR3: CASSSRPGNTIYF

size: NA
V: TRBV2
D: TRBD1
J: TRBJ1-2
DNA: TGTGCCAGCCGGGATGGACAGGGCCCGGGCTACACCTTC
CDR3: CASRDGQGPGYTF

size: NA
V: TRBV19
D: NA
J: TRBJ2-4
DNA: TGTGCCAGTAGTAAGGGGGGGGGCCTAGCCAAAAACATTCAGTACTTC
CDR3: CASSKGGGLAKNIQYF

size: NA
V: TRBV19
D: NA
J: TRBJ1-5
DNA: TGTGCCAGTAGTATAGGACAGCGTAGCAATCAGCCCCAGCATTTT
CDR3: CASSIGQRSNQPQHF

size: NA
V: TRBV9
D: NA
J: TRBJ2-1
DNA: TGTGCCAGCAGCGTAGAGAACTATCTCCGGGACAATGAGCAGTTCTTC
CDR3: CASSVENYLRDNEQFF

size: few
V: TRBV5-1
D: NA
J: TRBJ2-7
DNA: TGCGCCAGCAGCTTTTCGCTGCAGGGGGGCGAGCAGTACTTC
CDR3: CASSFSLQGGEQYF

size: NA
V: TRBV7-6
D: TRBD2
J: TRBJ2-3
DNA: TGTGCCAGCAGCCGTAGCGGGGGGGTGACAGATACGCAGTATTTT
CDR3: CASSRSGGVTDTQYF

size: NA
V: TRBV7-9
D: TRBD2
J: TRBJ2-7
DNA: TGTGCCAGCAGCTTAGCCCTAGCGGGAGTTGTCGAGCAGTACTTC
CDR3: CASSLALAGVVEQYF

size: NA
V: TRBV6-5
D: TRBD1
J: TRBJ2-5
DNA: TGTGCCAGCAGTTCAACAGGGGGCTCGGAGACCCAGTACTTC
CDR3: CASSSTGGSETQYF

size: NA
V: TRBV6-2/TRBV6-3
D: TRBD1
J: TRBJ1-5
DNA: TGTGCCAGCAGTTCCCGGACAGGGGGGGTCTCGCTACAGCCCCAGCATTTT
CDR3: CASSSRTGGVSLQPQHF